Below are 25 T cell receptor beta chains sequenced from a single sample in a study of T cells after yellow fever vaccination. TCRdb reprocessed the 5' RACE reads with MiXCR, giving one entry per CDR3 protein. The sample has around 250,000 distinct CDR3 sequences; less than 8.5% are singletons. Sequenced here: CD4+ T cells sorted from PBMCs, sampled 15 days after the yellow fever booster vaccination. Receptor source: a young man who received the YFV17D yellow fever vaccine.

This clonotype came up a few times. The rearrangement joins TRBV19 to TRBJ2-3; 13 bases are a match to TRBD2. This CDR3 is built from 18 residues. Per germline, CDR1 LNHDA and CDR2 SQIVND (reference sequence). V lost 4 bases and J lost 3; bases outside the gene matches: 10. The CDR3 DNA is TGTGCCAGTAGTACTAGGACTAGCGGGAGACCGGGGACAGATACGCAGTATTTT. Translated: CASSTRTSGRPGTDTQYF.

This clonotype was picked up many times. The chain carries TRBV12-3 or TRBV12-4 and TRBJ1-3, with D possibly matching TRBD1 (5 bases). The CDR3 length is 14 residues. The V and J ends lost 1 base and 3 bases respectively, with 7 bases between them. CDR3 DNA: TGTGCCAGCAGTTTAGTAGGGGTTGGAAACACCATATATTTT. This translates into CASSLVGVGNTIYF.

This clonotype was seen at least ten times. This sequence joins TRBV20-1 and TRBJ2-3; the D call may be TRBD1 or TRBD2 (6 bases each). With 6 bases removed from V and 4 bases from J, the gap between germline ends came to 14 bases. Germline-derived CDR1 and CDR2 are DFQATT and SNEGSKA (reference sequence). CDR3 length: 13 residues. This chain's CDR3 is CSAVLGGADTQYF. CDR3 coding DNA: TGCAGTGCGGTGTTGGGGGGCGCAGATACGCAGTATTTT.

This clonotype has just a few counts. The chain couples TRBV11-2 to TRBJ2-7; D may be TRBD2 (6 bases). CDR1 is SGHAT, CDR2 FQNNGV, per germline. Between the trimmed V and J ends, which lost 0 bases and 3 bases, there was a span of 12 bases. The CDR3 consists of 15 residues. The CDR3 region has the DNA TGTGCCAGCAGCTTAGATTTCCGGGAGATCTACGAGCAGTACTTC. Translating gives CASSLDFREIYEQYF.

The rearrangement joins TRBV5-1 to TRBJ2-7, with D tentatively TRBD2 (5 bases). Germline V lookup: CDR1 SGHRS, CDR2 YFSETQ. V was trimmed by 5 bases and J by 6 bases, leaving 18 bases between them. This CDR3 contains 14 residues. This CDR3 is CASSGSLAIGEQYF. The CDR3, as DNA: TGCGCCAGCAGTGGTAGTTTAGCGATTGGCGAGCAGTACTTC.

This clonotype was picked up a small number of times. The V gene is TRBV6-2 or TRBV6-3, the J gene TRBJ2-1; D is possibly TRBD2 (6 bases). The germline gives CDR1 MNHEY, CDR2 SVGEGT. The CDR3 extends over 13 amino acids. V was cut by 7 bases and J by 4 bases, with 11 bases left in between. CDR3 nucleotides: TGTGCCAGCACCCCGGGGGTATACAATGAGCAGTTCTTC. Its protein product is CASTPGVYNEQFF.

This clonotype was counted many times. The chain joins TRBV20-1 to TRBJ2-1, with D unclear. Germline V gives CDR1 DFQATT, CDR2 SNEGSKA (reference sequence). V was shortened by 5 bases and J by 5 bases, with 13 bases between the two germline ends. CDR3 length equals 13 residues. Here the CDR3 DNA reads TGCAGTGCTCGTGCTGGAAATCACAATGAGCAGTTCTTC. It is translated as CSARAGNHNEQFF.

This clonotype was counted at least ten times. The CDR3: CASSLARDSASYNEQFF. The CDR3 DNA follows: TGTGCCAGCAGCTTAGCCCGGGACAGTGCTTCCTACAATGAGCAGTTCTTC. The chain couples TRBV7-9 to TRBJ2-1, with TRBD1 matching over 7 bases. Germline lookup yields CDR1 SEHNR and CDR2 FQNEAQ (reference sequence). The CDR3 runs to 17 residues. The junction had 6 bases not matched to a gene; V was cut back by 0 bases and J by 1 base.

This clonotype was detected a few times. One base away lies a much larger clone, so this may be a sequencing read error. J is TRBJ2-1 and V is TRBV20-1; TRBD2 matches 12 bases. The CDR3 has 17 residues. Germline-derived CDR1 and CDR2 are DFQATT and SNEGSKA (reference sequence). CDR3 sequence (DNA): TGCTGTGCTAGAGTTCTAGCGGGAGGGGCCTCCTACAATGAGCAGTTCTTC. Translating it yields CCARVLAGGASYNEQFF.

This clonotype was seen at least ten times. This chain links TRBV18 with TRBJ2-3, with 8 bases aligning to TRBD1. This CDR3 is 20 amino acids long. Germline lookup yields CDR1 KGHSH and CDR2 LQKENI. With 2 bases clipped from V and 1 base from J, the junction kept 17 bases outside the gene matches. The chain's CDR3 is CASSPTTSYTTGARTDTQYF. The CDR3 region has the DNA TGTGCCAGCTCACCAACCACCTCTTATACGACAGGGGCGCGCACAGATACGCAGTATTTT.

This clonotype came up many times. The chain joins TRBV24-1 to TRBJ2-3, with 9 bases fitting TRBD1. CDR3 length: 16 amino acids. J was trimmed by 4 bases and V by 6 bases; bases with no gene match: 10. The germline gives CDR1 KGHDR, CDR2 SFDVKD. DNA of the CDR3: TGTGCCACCAGTCAGCCCCGGACAGGGGAACCAGATACGCAGTATTTT. It encodes CATSQPRTGEPDTQYF.

The table lists this clonotype with a few counts. The V call is TRBV20-1, the J call TRBJ2-2; TRBD1 aligns across 12 bases. The junction had 20 bases not matched to a gene; V was cut back by 3 bases and J by 3 bases. This CDR3 spans 21 amino acids. The V gene's germline CDR1 is DFQATT and CDR2 SNEGSKA (reference sequence). CDR3 DNA sequence: TGCAGTGCTAGCGCGGGACAGGGGGCCCTAAGCGGGAGGACCTACACCGGGGAGCTGTTTTTT. Amino acids: CSASAGQGALSGRTYTGELFF.

This clonotype showed up many times. The genes are TRBV9 and TRBJ2-2; 10 nucleotides match TRBD1. V dropped 3 bases and J dropped 6; count of bases not matched to a gene: 8. Germline V gene sequence: CDR1 SGDLS, CDR2 YYNGEE. This CDR3 has 16 amino acids. This CDR3 reads CASSGSGTGVSGELFF. CDR3 nucleotides: TGTGCCAGCAGCGGCTCCGGGACAGGGGTGTCCGGGGAGCTGTTTTTT. The full variable domain, its missing parts supplied by reference TRBV9 and TRBJ2-2, is DSGVTQTPKHLITATGQRVTLRCSPRSGDLSVYWYQQSLDQGLQFLIQYYNGEERAKGNILERFSAQQFPDLHSELNLSSLELGDSALYFCASSGSGTGVSGELFFGEGSRLTVL.

The table lists this clonotype with many counts. The rearrangement joins TRBV10-1 to TRBJ2-2; 7 bases map to TRBD2. Germline V gene data show CDR1 as WNHNN and CDR2 as SYGVQD (reference sequence). The CDR3 is 14 residues long. The ends lost 0 bases at V and 7 bases at J; junction bases unmatched: 2. The CDR3 DNA sequence: TGCGCCAGCAGTGAGTCAGCGGGGATCGGGGAGCTGTTTTTT. This translates into CASSESAGIGELFF.

About this clonotype itself: A much more abundant neighbour one base away suggests this may be a read error. The chain recombines TRBV7-2 with TRBJ2-5; 9 nucleotides align to TRBD2. The CDR3 covers 16 residues. J gave up 5 bases and V 2 bases, and 9 bases lay outside the gene matches. Germline-derived CDR1 and CDR2 are SGHTA and FQGNSA. The DNA for the CDR3 is TGTGCCAGCAGCTTACGCCATAGCGGGAGAATTGAGACCCAGTACTTC. It encodes CASSLRHSGRIETQYF.

V gene TRBV9 combines with J gene TRBJ2-2, with D unresolved. Germline V lookup: CDR1 SGDLS, CDR2 YYNGEE. This CDR3 comprises 15 residues. Trimming cost V 2 bases and J 0 bases, with 8 bases left between them. The CDR3: CASSVSVSNTGELFF. In nucleotides, the CDR3 is TGTGCCAGCAGCGTCTCAGTTTCGAACACCGGGGAGCTGTTTTTT.

This clonotype showed up just a few times. V is TRBV6-6 and J is TRBJ1-2, with unresolved D. V was pared by 3 bases and J by 5 bases, with 10 bases between. The CDR3 spans 13 residues. The germline V gene encodes CDR1 MNHNY and CDR2 SVGAGI (reference sequence). The CDR3 nucleotides read TGTGCCAGCAGTTATTCAAGGGAGTATGGCTACACCTTC. It translates to CASSYSREYGYTF.

This clonotype was detected a few times. The chain combines TRBV7-2 with TRBJ1-2; 8 nucleotides line up with TRBD1. Per germline, CDR1 SGHTA and CDR2 FQGNSA. The CDR3 runs 13 residues. J was trimmed by 6 bases and V by 5 bases; bases with no gene match: 5. CDR3 sequence reads: CASSRQGLNGYTF. CDR3 sequence (DNA): TGTGCCAGCAGCCGACAGGGGTTGAATGGCTACACCTTC.

This chain links TRBV5-1 with TRBJ2-3, with 7 bases identical to TRBD2. V was pared by 9 bases and J by 4 bases, with 11 bases of the junction left unmatched. The germline CDR1 and CDR2 sequences are SGHRS and YFSETQ. This CDR3 is 14 amino acids long. This chain's CDR3 is CATKEGRGPDTQYF. The CDR3 DNA is TGCGCCACCAAAGAGGGGAGGGGTCCAGATACGCAGTATTTT.

This clonotype was counted between two and nine times. This chain uses TRBV7-2 with TRBJ2-3; 8 bases agree with TRBD2. The junction had 5 bases not matched to a gene; V was cut back by 5 bases and J by 1 base. The CDR3 sequence is 15 residues long. Germline V gene lookup returns CDR1 SGHTA and CDR2 FQGNSA. For the CDR3, the DNA is TGTGCCAGCAGCCCACCAGCGGGAGGCACAGATACGCAGTATTTT. This sequence encodes CASSPPAGGTDTQYF.

Worth noting for this clonotype: A much larger clone differs from this one at a single base, so this may be a read error. Lacking the conserved final phenylalanine or tryptophan, this CDR3 likely reflects a read error. The V gene is TRBV5-1, the J gene TRBJ2-3; TRBD1 matches 7 bases. CDR1 SGHRS and CDR2 YFSETQ come from the germline V gene. The CDR3 is made up of 17 amino acids. Trimming cost V 0 bases and J 5 bases; bases outside gene matches: 12. The CDR3 DNA follows: TGCGCCAGCAGCTTGGTGTTCGACAGGGAAAAGTTAGATACGCAGTATTCT. Translation gives CASSLVFDREKLDTQYS.

This clonotype was picked up a small number of times. The chain employs TRBV6-5 and TRBJ1-4, with a weak D call TRBD1 (6 bases). V shed 0 bases and J shed 8 bases, with 16 bases lying between them. The germline V gene encodes CDR1 MNHEY and CDR2 SVGAGI. The CDR3 spans 16 residues. CDR3 nucleotides: TGTGCCAGCAGTTACTCGCTGGCACAGGGAGGGGAAAAACTGTTTTTT. Encoded protein: CASSYSLAQGGEKLFF.

This clonotype was seen repeatedly, ten times or more. This chain links TRBV12-3 or TRBV12-4 with TRBJ2-1; tentatively, D is TRBD2 (7 bases). The CDR3 has 13 residues. The ends were cut back, 2 bases at V and 9 bases at J, with 11 bases in the middle. CDR3 residues: CASSLLGGLEQFF. The CDR3 DNA is TGTGCCAGCAGTTTACTCGGGGGGCTTGAGCAGTTCTTC.

In this sample, this clonotype turned up many times. The chain combines TRBV7-2 with TRBJ2-4; no clear D. Germline V gene sequence: CDR1 SGHTA, CDR2 FQGNSA. The length of the CDR3 is 15 residues. Trimming removed 5 bases from V and 0 bases from J, with 11 bases in between. The CDR3 reads CASSLEELAKNIQYF. DNA for the CDR3: TGTGCCAGCAGCCTAGAGGAGTTAGCCAAAAACATTCAGTACTTC.

J is TRBJ2-7 and V is TRBV15; D remains ambiguous. Germline assignment: CDR1 LNHNV and CDR2 YYDKDF (reference sequence). The CDR3 totals 16 residues. The V end was cut by 3 bases, the J end by 1 base, with 16 bases between. In nucleotides, the CDR3 is TGTGCCACCAGCAGGCTCTCGGGCGGTAAGTCCTACGAGCAGTACTTC. Translated, it gives CATSRLSGGKSYEQYF.